This TCR beta chain was sequenced in a study of Graves' ophthalmopathy and Graves' hyperthyroidism. Germline V gives CDR1 SGHTA, CDR2 FQGNSA. The J segment lost 6 bases and the V segment lost 3 bases, leaving 6 bases of the junction unmatched. The CDR3 runs 14 residues. Study-wide points: Using 13 signatures, a model distinguished ophthalmopathy from stable hyperthyroidism, reaching around 90% sensitivity and approximately 80% specificity.

RNA transcripts were the source from which TCR beta CDR3 regions were amplified. HTBI-primed first-round RT-PCR preceded second-round multiplex PCR. Via MiXCR, TCRdb re-called the multiplex PCR reads, giving one row per CDR3 protein. This repertoire shows 400,000 to 450,000 distinct CDR3 sequences, roughly 21% found once; its top ten account for roughly 3%. This clonotype was picked up many times. Its target is unknown. The sample consisted of peripheral blood. The rearrangement links TRBV7-2 to TRBJ1-2, with 8 bases lining up with TRBD1. The TCR sequence derives from a young woman with stable Graves' hyperthyroidism. The CDR3 sequence is CASSLGTGLDGYTF. CDR3 in DNA: TGTGCCAGCAGCTTGGGGACAGGTCTCGATGGCTACACCTTC.